Listed below are T cell receptor beta chains from one sample, sequenced in a study of blood T cells in healthy people across ages. TCRdb itself ran the 5' RACE reads through MiXCR, one entry per CDR3 protein. This sample carries about 730,000 distinct CDR3 sequences, 43% of them seen once, and the ten largest clones take roughly 20%. The sequencing sample was made of blood. Receptor source: a woman aged 55-69 years in good health. The CDR3 runs from the conserved cysteine through the conserved F or W. Each record gives: J gene, V gene, clone size, CDR3 protein. Rows give clone size only sometimes, using once, few, many, or a class for an expanded clone.

J gene: TRBJ2-3
V gene: TRBV5-1
clone size: -
CDR3 protein: CASSDVAAGGPADTQYF

J gene: TRBJ2-7
V gene: TRBV6-5
clone size: -
CDR3 protein: CASSYSPDGKQYF

J gene: TRBJ2-1
V gene: TRBV21-1
clone size: few
CDR3 protein: CASSKFRQGAHNEQFF

J gene: TRBJ1-1
V gene: TRBV19
clone size: few
CDR3 protein: CASSSRQGSAEAFF

J gene: TRBJ1-1
V gene: TRBV6-5
clone size: -
CDR3 protein: CASSYGGAGTEAFF

J gene: TRBJ2-1
V gene: TRBV27
clone size: -
CDR3 protein: CASRPTSESSYNEQFF

J gene: TRBJ1-1
V gene: TRBV5-1
clone size: few
CDR3 protein: CASSSGQGQNTEAFF

J gene: TRBJ2-5
V gene: TRBV7-2
clone size: few
CDR3 protein: CASSFLSTHTLETQYF

J gene: TRBJ2-5
V gene: TRBV30
clone size: few
CDR3 protein: CAWSVRGINEQYF

J gene: TRBJ2-4
V gene: TRBV20-1
clone size: many
CDR3 protein: CSACRQVSRNIQYF

J gene: TRBJ2-7
V gene: TRBV14
clone size: -
CDR3 protein: CASSPLRTSAVNEQYF

J gene: TRBJ2-1
V gene: TRBV12-3/TRBV12-4
clone size: few
CDR3 protein: CASSSSLGNEQFF

J gene: TRBJ2-7
V gene: TRBV6-1
clone size: few
CDR3 protein: CASSDEGRVVDEQYF

J gene: TRBJ2-1
V gene: TRBV28
clone size: once
CDR3 protein: CASLATLAGWFF

J gene: TRBJ2-5
V gene: TRBV24-1
clone size: few
CDR3 protein: CATKGTSNQETQYF

J gene: TRBJ2-6
V gene: TRBV10-3
clone size: -
CDR3 protein: CAISEGRGRDYVGANVLTF

J gene: TRBJ1-4
V gene: TRBV13
clone size: -
CDR3 protein: CASSLNEGDEKLFF

J gene: TRBJ2-2
V gene: TRBV15
clone size: -
CDR3 protein: CATSRDSLAGLNTGELFF

J gene: TRBJ2-3
V gene: TRBV7-2
clone size: -
CDR3 protein: CASSLEPRADTQYF

J gene: TRBJ2-7
V gene: TRBV6-4
clone size: -
CDR3 protein: CASSDGQDEQYF

J gene: TRBJ2-6
V gene: TRBV9
clone size: -
CDR3 protein: CASSVELASGANVLTF

J gene: TRBJ1-3
V gene: TRBV3-1
clone size: -
CDR3 protein: CASSQSERGNTIYF

J gene: TRBJ2-5
V gene: TRBV9
clone size: few
CDR3 protein: CASSASQGQETQYF

J gene: TRBJ2-7
V gene: TRBV28
clone size: once
CDR3 protein: CASIKGGINEQYF

J gene: TRBJ2-3
V gene: TRBV10-3
clone size: -
CDR3 protein: CAITAADTQYF

J gene: TRBJ2-7
V gene: TRBV7-9
clone size: many
CDR3 protein: CASTLGSNSYEQYF

J gene: TRBJ2-3
V gene: TRBV6-5
clone size: -
CDR3 protein: CASSYPRSGGPSTDTQYF

J gene: TRBJ1-6
V gene: TRBV28
clone size: -
CDR3 protein: CASSTYAAGRNNSPLHF

J gene: TRBJ2-7
V gene: TRBV27
clone size: -
CDR3 protein: CASSSSYRAYEQYF

J gene: -
V gene: TRBV7-9
clone size: few
CDR3 protein: CASSLVGGDYEQYF

J gene: TRBJ2-5
V gene: TRBV12-3/TRBV12-4
clone size: -
CDR3 protein: CASRSAGVGETQYF

J gene: TRBJ2-5
V gene: TRBV5-1
clone size: -
CDR3 protein: CASSLGGQGFQETQYF

J gene: TRBJ2-7
V gene: TRBV12-3/TRBV12-4
clone size: many
CDR3 protein: CASSLSTGSTYEQYF

J gene: TRBJ2-7
V gene: TRBV30
clone size: few
CDR3 protein: CAWEANYEQYF

J gene: TRBJ1-2
V gene: TRBV6-2/TRBV6-3
clone size: few
CDR3 protein: CASTKGGSNYGYTF

J gene: TRBJ1-6
V gene: TRBV7-9
clone size: -
CDR3 protein: CASSSEGTGGSPLHF

J gene: TRBJ2-7
V gene: TRBV6-2/TRBV6-3
clone size: -
CDR3 protein: CASSYPPGQRSSYEQYF

J gene: TRBJ2-7
V gene: TRBV5-1
clone size: many
CDR3 protein: CASSFGTLEQYF

J gene: TRBJ1-5
V gene: TRBV4-2
clone size: -
CDR3 protein: CASSQVGGRGNQPQHF

J gene: TRBJ2-5
V gene: TRBV29-1
clone size: few
CDR3 protein: CSVGPLAGGLGGEQYF